This T cell receptor (beta chain) stems from a study of blood T cells in healthy people across ages. Next came a second PCR, run for about 6 to 11 cycles, which used a sample-barcoded 5' primer along with a J-beta primer mix. Every sample produced at least 2.5 million CDR3-containing paired-end reads. TCRdb passed the 5' RACE reads through MiXCR, listing each CDR3 protein once. The table has about 640,000 distinct CDR3 sequences, roughly 30% seen once. Germline V gene lookup returns CDR1 MNHNY and CDR2 SVGAGI (reference sequence). There are 13 residues in the CDR3. The trim removed 5 bases at V and 8 bases at J, leaving 8 bases unmatched. Findings and limits, study-wide: Strong correlation linked observed beta diversity and percent naive T cells. In older individuals, TCR beta diversity per million T cells was lower, falling roughly linearly with age.

This clonotype has only a few counts. No antigen is known for it. The individuals who served as donors were healthy Caucasians living in Russia, aged about 6 to 100. This clonotype originated in a woman over 75 in good health. The V call is TRBV6-6, the J call TRBJ1-2; TRBD1 agrees at 7 bases. Material for sequencing was blood. CDR3 bases: TGTGCCAGCAGTGCGGGACAGCGAGGCGGCTACACCTTC. Its protein is CASSAGQRGGYTF.